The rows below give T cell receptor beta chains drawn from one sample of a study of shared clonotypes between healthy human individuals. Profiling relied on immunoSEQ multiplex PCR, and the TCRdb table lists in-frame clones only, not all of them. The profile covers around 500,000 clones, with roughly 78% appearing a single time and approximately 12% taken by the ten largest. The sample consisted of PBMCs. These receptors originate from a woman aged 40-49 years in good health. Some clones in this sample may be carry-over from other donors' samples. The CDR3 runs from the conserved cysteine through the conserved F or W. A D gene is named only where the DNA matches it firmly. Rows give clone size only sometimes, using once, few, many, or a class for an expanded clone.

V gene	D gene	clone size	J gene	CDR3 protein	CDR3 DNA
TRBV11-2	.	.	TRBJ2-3	CASSLFGTQYF	TGTGCCAGCAGCTTATTTGGTACGCAGTATTTT
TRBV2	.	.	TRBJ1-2	CASSEIGAFYGYTF	TGTGCCAGCAGTGAAATTGGGGCGTTCTATGGCTACACCTTC
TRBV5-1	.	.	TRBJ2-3	CASSLGSGIIDTQYF	TGCGCCAGCAGCTTGGGTAGTGGGATTATAGATACGCAGTATTTT
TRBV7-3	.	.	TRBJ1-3	CASSEGDGSGNTIYF	TGTGCCAGCAGCGAAGGGGATGGGTCTGGAAACACCATATATTTT
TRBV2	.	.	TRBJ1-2	CASRATGLGHGYTF	TGTGCCAGCAGAGCAACAGGATTAGGACATGGCTACACCTTC
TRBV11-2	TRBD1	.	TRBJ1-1	CASSGIQGAGEAFF	TGTGCCAGCAGCGGTATACAGGGGGCTGGTGAAGCTTTCTTT
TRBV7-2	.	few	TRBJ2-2	CASSLRRNTGELFF	TGTGCCAGCAGCTTGAGGCGGAACACCGGGGAGCTGTTTTTT
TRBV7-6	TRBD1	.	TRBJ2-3	CASSLAVSGQGTQYF	TGTGCCAGCAGCTTAGCGGTATCAGGACAGGGTACGCAGTATTTT
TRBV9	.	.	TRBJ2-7	CASSQGGLSEQYF	TGTGCCAGCAGCCAAGGGGGACTTTCCGAGCAGTACTTC
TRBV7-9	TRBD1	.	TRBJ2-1	CASRNRGNEQFF	TGTGCCAGCAGAAACAGGGGGAATGAGCAGTTCTTC
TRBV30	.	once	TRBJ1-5	CAWTGGNLGDF	TGTGCCTGGACTGGCGGGAACCTCGGGGATTTT
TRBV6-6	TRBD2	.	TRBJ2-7	CASSPGGYEQYF	TGTGCCAGCAGCCCGGGAGGCTACGAGCAGTACTTC
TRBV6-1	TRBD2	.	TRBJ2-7	CASSPTSGASYEQYF	TGTGCCAGCAGTCCGACTAGCGGAGCCTCCTACGAGCAGTACTTC
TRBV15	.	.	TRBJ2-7	CATSPRRGGNYEQYF	TGTGCCACCAGCCCCCGGAGGGGAGGAAACTACGAGCAGTACTTC
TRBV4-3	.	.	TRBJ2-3	CASSQDWGGQSIVADTQYF	TGCGCCAGCAGCCAAGATTGGGGTGGCCAGTCCATTGTTGCAGATACGCAGTATTTT
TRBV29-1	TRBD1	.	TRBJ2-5	CSVDWTGGETQYF	TGCAGCGTCGACTGGACAGGCGGGGAGACCCAGTACTTC
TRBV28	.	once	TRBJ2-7	CASSYGRSYEQYF	TGTGCCAGCAGTTACGGTCGAAGCTACGAGCAGTACTTC
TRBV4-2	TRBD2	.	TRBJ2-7	CASSQDYSGSPYEQYF	TGTGCCAGCAGCCAAGATTATAGCGGGAGTCCCTACGAGCAGTACTTC
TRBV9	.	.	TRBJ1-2	CASSVGGSDYGYTF	TGTGCCAGCAGCGTAGGGGGGTCTGACTATGGCTACACCTTC
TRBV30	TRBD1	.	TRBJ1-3	CACRQGGGNTIYF	TGTGCCTGTCGACAGGGGGGAGGAAACACCATATATTTT
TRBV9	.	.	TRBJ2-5	CASSSGGRQETQYF	TGTGCCAGCAGCTCAGGAGGCAGGCAAGAGACCCAGTACTTC
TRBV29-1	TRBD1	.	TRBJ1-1	CSGRQGMNTEAFF	TGCAGCGGGAGACAGGGGATGAACACTGAAGCTTTCTTT
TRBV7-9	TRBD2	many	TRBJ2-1	CASSLSGASYNEQFF	TGTGCCAGCAGCCTTAGCGGGGCCTCCTACAATGAGCAGTTCTTC
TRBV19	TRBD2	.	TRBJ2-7	CASSIDTSGRAGSYEQYF	TGTGCCAGTAGTATAGATACCAGCGGGAGGGCCGGGTCCTACGAGCAGTACTTC
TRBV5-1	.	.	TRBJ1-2	CASSLGHGGDYGYTF	TGCGCCAGCAGCCTGGGACACGGGGGAGACTATGGCTACACCTTC
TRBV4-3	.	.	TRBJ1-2	CASSPNRAASNYGYTF	TGCGCCAGCAGCCCGAATAGGGCAGCCTCTAACTATGGCTACACCTTC
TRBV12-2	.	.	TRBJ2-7	CASRLASWGAATREQYF	TGTGCAAGTCGCTTAGCTTCTTGGGGGGCAGCCACGCGCGAGCAGTACTTC
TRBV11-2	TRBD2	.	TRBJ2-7	CASSLNREGRWEQYF	TGTGCCAGCAGCTTAAACCGGGAGGGCCGCTGGGAGCAGTACTTC
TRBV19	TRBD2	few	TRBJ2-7	CASSTGLAGAPEQYF	TGTGCCAGTAGCACAGGTCTAGCGGGAGCTCCCGAGCAGTACTTC
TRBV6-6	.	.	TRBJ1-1	CASSSAENTEAFF	TGTGCCAGCTCCTCAGCCGAGAACACTGAAGCTTTCTTT
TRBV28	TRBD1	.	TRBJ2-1	CASSSPSGQLYNEQFF	TGTGCCAGCAGTTCCCCCTCGGGACAGTTGTACAATGAGCAGTTCTTC
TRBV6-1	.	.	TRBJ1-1	CASSDSYENTEAFF	TGTGCCAGCAGTGACTCATATGAGAACACTGAAGCTTTCTTT
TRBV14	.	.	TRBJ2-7	CASSLRGTYEQYF	TGTGCCAGCAGTCTCCGGGGCACCTACGAGCAGTACTTC
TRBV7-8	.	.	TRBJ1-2	CASSLSPGTAAGGYGYTF	TGTGCCAGCAGCTTAAGTCCCGGGACCGCGGCCGGGGGCTATGGCTACACCTTC
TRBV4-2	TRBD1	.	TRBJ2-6	CASSQPGQGGLPGANVLTF	TGTGCCAGCAGCCAACCGGGACAGGGTGGCCTCCCTGGGGCCAACGTCCTGACTTTC
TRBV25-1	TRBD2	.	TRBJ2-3	CASSGTSGPPGDTQYF	TGTGCCAGCAGTGGGACTAGCGGCCCCCCTGGAGATACGCAGTATTTT
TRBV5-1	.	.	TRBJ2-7	CASSLARTGTYEQYF	TGCGCCAGCAGCTTGGCCAGAACAGGTACCTACGAGCAGTACTTC
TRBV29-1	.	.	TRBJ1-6	CSVEETPNSPLHF	TGCAGCGTTGAAGAGACACCGAATTCACCCCTCCACTTT
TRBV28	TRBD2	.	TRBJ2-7	CASSFIAGELEQYF	TGTGCCAGCAGTTTTATAGCGGGAGAACTCGAGCAGTACTTC
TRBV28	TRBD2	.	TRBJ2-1	CASSLWTSGDNEQFF	TGTGCCAGCAGTTTGTGGACTAGCGGGGACAATGAGCAGTTCTTC
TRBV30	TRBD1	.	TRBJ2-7	CAAPRTGISYEQYF	TGTGCCGCACCCAGGACAGGGATCTCCTACGAGCAGTACTTC
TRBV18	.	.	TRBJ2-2	CASSSLAQNTGELFF	TGTGCCAGCTCATCCCTAGCGCAGAACACCGGGGAGCTGTTTTTT
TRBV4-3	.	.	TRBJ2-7	CASSHGWSNRAMGYEQYF	TGCGCCAGCAGCCACGGATGGAGCAACAGGGCTATGGGCTACGAGCAGTACTTC
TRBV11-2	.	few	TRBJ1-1	CASSPRRGTEAFF	TGTGCCAGCAGCCCAAGACGAGGGACTGAAGCTTTCTTT
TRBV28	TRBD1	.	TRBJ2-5	CASSPYRGRRQETQYF	TGTGCCAGCAGTCCCTACAGGGGGCGCCGCCAAGAGACCCAGTACTTC
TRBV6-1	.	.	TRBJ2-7	CASSEEHFYEQYF	TGTGCCAGCAGTGAAGAGCATTTTTACGAGCAGTACTTC